A selection of T cell receptor beta chains follows, all from one sample in a study of CD4 and CD8 cells across lung adenocarcinoma regions. Via MiXCR, TCRdb re-called the PCR reads, giving one row per CDR3 protein. The sample includes around 25,000 distinct CDR3 sequences, about 50% seen only once; the top ten take about 20%. What was sequenced was CD4+ T cells from the center of a lung tumor. The receptors come from a male donor with lung adenocarcinoma. The CD4 and CD8 labels of this study may be unreliable. CDR3s include the opening cysteine and the closing phenylalanine or tryptophan. The order of the fields is V gene, CDR3 length, J gene, clone size, D gene, CDR3 protein, CDR3 DNA. D genes are given only for firm matches. A row's size may be missing; if present it is once, few, many or a size class.

>TRBV6-1|16|TRBJ1-5|NA|TRBD1
CASRQTGGSGNQPQHF
TGTGCCAGCAGACAGACAGGGGGCTCGGGCAATCAGCCCCAGCATTTT
>TRBV28|17|TRBJ2-4|NA|NA
CASRPPTRAVSKNIQYF
TGTGCCAGCAGACCACCCACAAGGGCCGTTTCCAAAAACATTCAGTACTTC
>TRBV6-5|15|TRBJ2-3|NA|NA
CASRLQSVITEAQYF
TGTGCCAGCAGACTCCAGTCCGTGATCACCGAGGCGCAGTATTTT
>TRBV7-2|16|TRBJ2-1|many|TRBD2
CASSLMPTSGRDEQFF
TGTGCCAGCAGCTTAATGCCCACTAGCGGGAGGGATGAGCAGTTCTTC
>TRBV10-2|13|TRBJ2-7|NA|NA
CASKAVSTNKQYF
TGCGCCAGCAAGGCTGTGAGCACAAATAAGCAGTACTTC
>TRBV9|15|TRBJ2-1|NA|TRBD2
CASSVGGEGYNEQFF
TGTGCCAGCAGCGTAGGAGGGGAGGGGTACAATGAGCAGTTCTTC
>TRBV7-2|12|TRBJ2-1|many|NA
CASSLAAGEQFF
TGTGCCAGCAGCTTAGCAGCAGGCGAGCAGTTCTTC
>TRBV27|14|TRBJ2-3|once|TRBD2
CAGSGARAQETQYF
TGTGCGGGCAGCGGGGCCCGTGCCCAAGAGACCCAGTATTTT
>TRBV14|17|TRBJ2-5|few|TRBD1
CASSEPEGTGVGKTQYF
TGTGCCAGCAGCGAACCTGAGGGGACAGGGGTCGGCAAGACCCAGTACTTC
>TRBV6-5|13|TRBJ1-1|NA|NA
CASSYAGLAEAFF
TGTGCCAGCAGTTACGCGGGGCTGGCTGAAGCTTTCTTT
>TRBV6-1|14|TRBJ2-3|NA|NA
CASSLFANISEQFF
TGTGCCAGCAGTCTCTTTGCTAACATCAGTGAGCAGTTTTTT
>TRBV7-8|18|TRBJ2-7|few|TRBD2
CASSTRPPGSGFLYEQYF
TGTGCCAGCAGCACCAGACCCCCGGGTAGCGGGTTCCTCTACGAGCAGTACTTC
>TRBV6-1|14|TRBJ2-7|few|NA
CASKLSDRYYEQYF
TGTGCCAGCAAACTATCGGACCGATACTACGAGCAGTACTTC
>TRBV27|16|TRBJ2-5|NA|NA
CASSGNGVSVTETQYF
TGTGCCAGCAGTGGAAACGGGGTTTCGGTCACAGAGACCCAGTACTTC
>TRBV4-1|13|TRBJ2-3|NA|NA
CASSQVLSGTQYF
TGCGCCAGCAGCCAAGTTCTGAGCGGGACGCAGTATTTT
>TRBV4-2|15|TRBJ2-1|NA|NA
CASSQGLALYNEQFF
TGTGCCAGCAGCCAGGGGCTAGCGCTTTACAATGAGCAGTTCTTC
>TRBV6-1|15|TRBJ2-5|medium-sized|TRBD1
CASSEYLGQGQEQYF
TGTGCCAGCAGTGAATATTTGGGACAGGGCCAAGAGCAGTACTTC
>TRBV6-1|12|TRBJ1-1|many|NA
CASSPVGTEAFF
TGTGCCAGCAGCCCGGTGGGCACTGAAGCTTTCTTT
>TRBV6-2/TRBV6-3|13|TRBJ2-5|NA|NA
CAGSYPCPYEQYF
NA
>TRBV6-5|15|TRBJ1-2|NA|NA
CASSSITASNYGYTF
TGTGCCAGCAGTTCTATCACAGCTTCTAACTATGGCTACACCTTC
>TRBV12-3/TRBV12-4|21|TRBJ2-5|NA|NA
CALRGCGRVGTGSHDPDTQYF
NA